The clone carrying this T cell receptor beta chain was observed a handful of times. Its antigen is unidentified. The data are from a study of T cell repertoires in cytomegalovirus infection. Study in general: Indicated by public TCR beta signatures were CMV infection and matching HLA type.

Germline loops: CDR1 MDHEN, CDR2 SYDVKM. This CDR3 contains 16 residues. Trimming stripped 6 bases from V and 0 bases from J, with 15 bases between. Study-level results: Identification of carriers of CMV plus the relevant HLA was achieved through cumulative public TCR beta family frequency. Dominating the ex vivo response were HLA-C-restricted CMV-specific TCR beta clonotypes.

One entry per CDR3 protein, called by TCRdb with MiXCR from the reads. Of 250,000 to 300,000 distinct CDR3 sequences listed, around 8.7% are singletons. The sample taken for sequencing was PBMCs. This sequence joins TRBV28 and TRBJ1-3; D not certain. This receptor was taken from a human donor in good health (CMV status not recorded). Some clones in this sample may be carry-over from other donors' samples. The DNA for the CDR3 is TGTGCCAGCAGCCCGCAGTTGGTGCGCTCTGGAAACACCATATATTTT. Protein sequence: CASSPQLVRSGNTIYF.